Listed here are 22 T cell receptor beta chains from one sample, sequenced in a study of cytomegalovirus exposure and HLA in healthy donors. With 60 Vbeta and 13 Jbeta primers, the PCR was carried out. The data were produced by immunoSEQ multiplex PCR, yet TCRdb's version contains in-frame clones alone and is incomplete. This sample has about 87,000 clones, with 7.6% found just once. The sample consisted of PBMCs. The receptors here all came from a man aged 50 to 60 in good health and CMV-seronegative.

This clone was seen more than once but under ten times. The CDR3 reads CASRTQGLDTQYF. The CDR3 DNA follows: TGTGCCAGCAGAACGCAGGGATTAGATACGCAGTATTTT. V gene TRBV21-1 combines with J gene TRBJ2-3; the DNA was not compared with TRBD1, the D call given in the table. TRBV21-1 is designated a pseudogene. This CDR3 contains 13 residues.

This clone was counted only a few times. This sequence joins TRBV6-6 and TRBJ1-3, with no clear D. V lost 6 bases and J 0 bases, leaving 12 bases between the germline ends. The CDR3 extends over 15 amino acids. Germline V CDR1 and CDR2: MNHNY, SVGAGI (reference sequence). In DNA, the CDR3 is TGTGCCAGCAGGGAGATCGGTAGCTCTGGAAACACCATATATTTT. Amino acids: CASREIGSSGNTIYF.

The rearrangement links TRBV9 to TRBJ2-7, with no clear D. V was shortened by 0 bases and J by 2 bases, with 9 bases between the two germline ends. Germline CDR1 SGDLS, CDR2 YYNGEE. The CDR3 runs 14 residues. The CDR3 protein is CASSVAGSPYEQYF. DNA for the CDR3: TGTGCCAGCAGCGTAGCTGGCAGTCCCTACGAGCAGTACTTC.

Comments on this clone: Within the sample, other DNA sequences also encode this same CDR3. V gene TRBV7-9 combines with J gene TRBJ1-1; weak D call: TRBD1 (6 bases). The CDR3 consists of 15 residues. Germline-derived CDR1 and CDR2 are SEHNR and FQNEAQ (reference sequence). The V end was cut by 1 base, the J end by 1 base, with 10 bases between. CDR3: CASSLGAGANTEAFF. CDR3 nucleotides: TGTGCCAGCAGCTTAGGGGCAGGGGCGAACACTGAAGCTTTCTTT.

The J gene is TRBJ1-1, the V gene TRBV6-1, with D hard to call. V lost 6 bases and J lost 7, with 9 bases in between. CDR1 MNHNS and CDR2 SASEGT come from the germline V gene. The CDR3 consists of 11 residues. CDR3 coding DNA: TGTGCCAGCAGGGAGTATCTTGAAGCTTTCTTT. Translation gives CASREYLEAFF.

The DNA of the CDR3 is TGTGCCAGCTCACCTATCCCTGAAGCTTTCTTT. Amino acid sequence: CASSPIPEAFF. The V and J genes are TRBV18 and TRBJ1-1; D is unclear. The CDR3 loop spans 11 amino acids. Germline-derived CDR1 and CDR2 are KGHSH and LQKENI. V lost 3 bases to trimming and J lost 6 bases, with 5 bases between them.

This clone turned up a few times. The chain is built from TRBV28 and TRBJ1-3; 7 bases line up with TRBD1. This CDR3 contains 14 residues. Germline-derived CDR1 and CDR2 are MDHEN and SYDVKM. V lost 11 bases and J lost 0; bases outside the gene matches: 7. The CDR3 is CACTSGGSGNTIYF. CDR3 sequence (DNA): TGTGCCTGCACCTCAGGGGGCTCTGGAAACACCATATATTTT.

This clone showed up just a few times. A read error may account for a junction end that differs from germline. This rearrangement joins TRBV6-1 to TRBJ2-5, with TRBD1 matching 9 bases. Germline assignment: CDR1 MNHNS and CDR2 SASEGT. This CDR3 comprises 15 residues. The CDR3 DNA reads as TGTGCCAGCAGAGACCGGGACAGGGCACAAGAGGCCCAGTACTTC. Residues: CASRDRDRAQEAQYF.

The table lists this clone with a few counts. This sequence joins TRBV7-6 and TRBJ2-5; TRBD1 matches at 7 bases. Per germline, CDR1 SGHVS and CDR2 FNYEAQ. The ends lost 0 bases at V and 3 bases at J; junction bases unmatched: 4. This CDR3 is 15 amino acids long. The DNA for the CDR3 is TGTGCCAGCAGCTTAGCGGGCCAGGGGGAAGAGACCCAGTACTTC. It encodes CASSLAGQGEETQYF.

About this clone: Distinct nucleotide sequences in the sample also encode this CDR3. The chain employs TRBV5-1 and TRBJ1-1; the match to TRBD1 covers 7 bases. CDR3 length: 14 amino acids. Germline V lookup: CDR1 SGHRS, CDR2 YFSETQ. The V and J ends lost 3 bases and 2 bases, in that order; junction bases with no gene match: 4. DNA of the CDR3: TGCGCCAGCAGCTCGGGACAGCCAAACACTGAAGCTTTCTTT. Translating gives CASSSGQPNTEAFF.

The genes are TRBV6-6 and TRBJ1-6; 8 bases are shared with TRBD1. This CDR3 comprises 15 residues. Germline V gene sequence: CDR1 MNHNY, CDR2 SVGAGI (reference sequence). The V segment lost 7 bases and the J segment 7 bases; nucleotides outside the gene matches: 9. The chain's CDR3 is CASKIGTGENSPLHF. The CDR3 DNA follows: TGTGCCAGCAAGATAGGGACAGGAGAAAATTCACCCCTCCACTTT.

The chain couples TRBV7-8 to TRBJ1-6; D may be TRBD1 (6 bases). The V end was cut by 6 bases, the J end by 8 bases, with 11 bases between. This CDR3 region has 13 residues. Germline CDR1 SGHVS, CDR2 FQNEAQ. The CDR3 DNA reads as TGTGCCAGCAGACAGGGAAACGATTCACCCCTCCACTTT. It specifies CASRQGNDSPLHF.

This clone has only a few counts. For the CDR3, the DNA is TGTGCCAGCCGGAGACAGGGGGCGAGTATACTGAACACTGAAGCTTTCTTT. This encodes CASRRQGASILNTEAFF. The chain carries TRBV27 and TRBJ1-1; 10 nucleotides match TRBD1. Germline loops: CDR1 MNHEY, CDR2 SMNVEV (reference sequence). This CDR3 contains 17 residues. With V trimmed by 8 bases and J by 0 bases, 12 bases remained unmatched.

This clone was counted between two and nine times. This chain uses TRBV28 with TRBJ1-1, with D unclear. Germline V gene sequence: CDR1 MDHEN, CDR2 SYDVKM. The CDR3 has 14 amino acids. Between the trimmed V and J ends, which lost 1 base and 6 bases, there was a span of 12 bases. In DNA form, the CDR3 reads TGTGCCAGCAGTTTATCGGAGGGTTGGGCTGAAGCTTTCTTT. Protein: CASSLSEGWAEAFF.

The CDR3: CASAGTGLTEAFF. The CDR3 DNA reads as TGTGCCAGTGCCGGGACAGGGCTCACTGAAGCTTTCTTT. The V call is TRBV19, the J call TRBJ1-1, with TRBD1 identical over 9 bases. Germline V lookup: CDR1 LNHDA, CDR2 SQIVND (reference sequence). J was trimmed by 4 bases and V by 8 bases; bases with no gene match: 5. The CDR3 contains 13 residues.

The rearrangement uses TRBV6-1 and TRBJ2-5; D call uncertain. Germline V gene data show CDR1 as MNHNS and CDR2 as SASEGT. There are 15 residues in the CDR3. The V end lost 3 bases, the J end lost 4 bases, and 15 bases lay between the germline ends. The CDR3 protein is CASSDRSRGRETQYF. CDR3 DNA sequence: TGTGCCAGCAGTGACCGGTCTAGAGGAAGAGAGACCCAGTACTTC.

The chain joins TRBV21-1 to TRBJ2-5; TRBD2 was called by the table and not checked on the DNA. TRBV21-1 represents a pseudogene. The CDR3 extends over 14 amino acids. The CDR3 coding sequence is TGTGCCAGGTTTAGAGGGATGTCCGGTCGAGCCCAGTACTTC. Its protein product is CARFRGMSGRAQYF.

V gene TRBV19 combines with J gene TRBJ2-7; D is possibly TRBD2 (6 bases). This CDR3 comprises 15 residues. V was shortened by 5 bases and J by 3 bases, with 17 bases between the two germline ends. Germline CDR1 LNHDA, CDR2 SQIVND (reference sequence). CDR3 protein: CASSYAGSTYYEQYF. The CDR3 DNA reads TGTGCCAGTAGTTATGCGGGATCAACCTACTACGAGCAGTACTTC.

The chain uses TRBV5-6 and TRBJ2-7; 8 positions match TRBD1. This CDR3 has 17 amino acids. Germline assignment: CDR1 SGHDT and CDR2 YYEEEE. J was trimmed by 4 bases and V by 2 bases; bases with no gene match: 14. The CDR3 nucleotides read TGTGCCAGCAGCTTAAATCGGGGACAGGCGGCAACGTACGAGCAGTACTTC. Translated: CASSLNRGQAATYEQYF. The variable domain in full, completed from reference TRBV5-6 and TRBJ2-7, reads DAGVTQSPTHLIKTRGQQVTLRCSPKSGHDTVSWYQQALGQGPQFIFQYYEEEERQRGNFPDRFSGHQFPNYSSELNVNALLLGDSALYLCASSLNRGQAATYEQYFGPGTRLTVT.

This clone was counted only a few times. The rearrangement joins TRBV28 to TRBJ1-4; 8 bases line up with TRBD1. The germline V gene encodes CDR1 MDHEN and CDR2 SYDVKM. The CDR3 loop spans 16 amino acids. V gave up 0 bases and J gave up 7 bases; unmatched junction bases: 7. The CDR3 DNA is TGTGCCAGCAGTTTATGGGGACAGGCCAACCTTGAAAAACTGTTTTTT. Encoded protein: CASSLWGQANLEKLFF.

The chain has TRBV9 and TRBJ1-5, with a possible D match to TRBD1 (5 bases). Germline V gene lookup returns CDR1 SGDLS and CDR2 YYNGEE. The CDR3 consists of 14 residues. With 0 bases removed from V and 5 bases from J, the gap between germline ends came to 9 bases. The CDR3 is CASSVGGAYQPQHF. In nucleotides, the CDR3 is TGTGCCAGCAGCGTAGGTGGGGCTTATCAGCCCCAGCATTTT. Drawing the rest from reference TRBV9 and TRBJ1-5, the complete variable domain is DSGVTQTPKHLITATGQRVTLRCSPRSGDLSVYWYQQSLDQGLQFLIQYYNGEERAKGNILERFSAQQFPDLHSELNLSSLELGDSALYFCASSVGGAYQPQHFGDGTRLSIL.

This clone was counted a few times. The V gene is TRBV29-1, the J gene TRBJ1-1, with a possible D match to TRBD1 (6 bases). There are 13 residues in the CDR3. V was shortened by 0 bases and J by 1 base, with 6 bases between the two germline ends. Germline V lookup: CDR1 SQVTM, CDR2 ANQGSEA. The CDR3 is CSVEEQGNTEAFF. As DNA, the CDR3 is TGCAGCGTTGAAGAACAGGGGAACACTGAAGCTTTCTTT.